This T cell receptor beta chain is drawn from a study of blood T cell repertoires in COVID-19. As for the study in general: Sources were T cells, B-cell-depleted T cells, or PBMCs; the material itself was cDNA or gDNA.

The V and J ends lost 2 bases and 4 bases respectively, with 11 bases between them. Looked up from germline, CDR1 is LNHNV and CDR2 is YYDKDF (reference sequence). There are 14 residues in the CDR3. Per the study methods: Nucleated cell counts were estimated from reference gene primer amplification. Profiled with immunoSEQ multiplex PCR; TCRdb holds only in-frame clones, not every one. V, J and clone size are those of that table, while D and trimming were read from the DNA. The table has under 150,000 clones, 79% seen once. Sequenced input: peripheral blood. The chain carries TRBV15 and TRBJ1-2, with D perhaps matching TRBD1 (5 bases). The clonotype comes from a man aged 50 to 59 with active or convalescent COVID-19. CDR3 DNA sequence: TGTGCCACCAGCAGACTTGACAGTAGCTATGGCTACACCTTC. Protein product: CATSRLDSSYGYTF.